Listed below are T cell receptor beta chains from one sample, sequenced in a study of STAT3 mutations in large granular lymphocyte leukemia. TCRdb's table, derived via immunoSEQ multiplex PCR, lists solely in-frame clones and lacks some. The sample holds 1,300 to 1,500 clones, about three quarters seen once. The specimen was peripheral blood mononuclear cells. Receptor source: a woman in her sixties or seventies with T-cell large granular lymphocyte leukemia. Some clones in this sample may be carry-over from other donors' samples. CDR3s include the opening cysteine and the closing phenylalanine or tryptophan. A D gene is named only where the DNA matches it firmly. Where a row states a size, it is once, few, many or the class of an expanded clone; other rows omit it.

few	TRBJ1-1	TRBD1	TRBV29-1	CSVADRGQVAFF	TGCAGCGTCGCGGACAGGGGGCAGGTAGCTTTCTTT
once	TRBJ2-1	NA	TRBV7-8	CASSPLVGFSYNEQFF	TGTGCCAGCAGCCCTTTGGTCGGGTTCTCCTACAATGAGCAGTTCTTC
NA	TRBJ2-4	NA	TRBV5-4	CASSSPSVGGENIQYF	TGTGCCAGCAGCTCCCCGTCGGTTGGCGGTGAAAACATTCAGTACTTC
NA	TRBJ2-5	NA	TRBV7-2	CASGGEETQYF	TGTGCCAGCGGCGGGGAAGAGACCCAGTACTTC
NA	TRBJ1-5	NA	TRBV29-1	CSVGGEGPQHF	TGCAGCGTCGGTGGAGAGGGGCCCCAGCATTTT
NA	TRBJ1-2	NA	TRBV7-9	CASRDTASNYGYTF	TGTGCCAGCCGAGATACAGCCTCGAACTATGGCTACACCTTC
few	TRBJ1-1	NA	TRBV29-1	CSVEVPGVVLTFF	TGCAGCGTTGAAGTTCCAGGGGTAGTATTAACTTTCTTT
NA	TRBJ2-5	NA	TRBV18	CASSPGDPGRETQYF	TGTGCCAGCTCACCAGGTGACCCAGGGCGGGAGACCCAGTACTTC
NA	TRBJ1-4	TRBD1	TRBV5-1	CASSTGQGMSEKLFF	TGCGCCAGCAGCACGGGACAGGGGATGAGTGAAAAACTGTTTTTT
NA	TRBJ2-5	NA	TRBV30	CAWGQGEQETQYF	TGTGCCTGGGGTCAAGGGGAACAAGAGACCCAGTACTTC
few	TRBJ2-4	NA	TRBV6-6	CASSYREAQYF	TGTGCCAGCAGTTATAGGGAGGCCCAGTACTTC
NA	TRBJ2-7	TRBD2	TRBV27	CASSLAGGSSYEQYF	TGTGCCAGCAGTTTAGCGGGAGGTAGCTCCTACGAGCAGTACTTC
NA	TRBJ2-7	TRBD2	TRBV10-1	CASSESGLADEQYF	TGCGCCAGCAGTGAGTCGGGACTAGCGGACGAGCAGTACTTC
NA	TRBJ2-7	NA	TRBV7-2	CASSADQGAYEQYF	TGTGCCAGCAGCGCAGACCAGGGAGCCTACGAGCAGTACTTC
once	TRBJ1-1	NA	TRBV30	CAWNKRIGFTFEAFF	TGTGCCTGGAACAAAAGGATAGGTTTTACTTTTGAAGCTTTCTTT
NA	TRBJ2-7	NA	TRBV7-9	CASSLGQGGARGYEQYF	TGTGCCAGCAGCTTAGGCCAAGGGGGCGCGCGGGGTTACGAGCAGTACTTC
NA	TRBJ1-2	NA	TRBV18	CASSPVEAASGYTF	TGTGCCAGCTCACCCGTAGAGGCAGCCTCCGGCTACACCTTC
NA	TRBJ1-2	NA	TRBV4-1	CASSPGGGSYTF	TGCGCCAGCAGCCCGGGGGGGGGTTCCTACACCTTC
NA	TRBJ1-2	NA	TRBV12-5	CASGLLDRLSGYTF	TGTGCTAGTGGTTTACTCGACAGGTTGAGTGGCTACACCTTC
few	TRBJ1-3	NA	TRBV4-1	CASTPLGSGNTIYF	TGCGCCAGTACTCCCCTTGGCTCTGGAAACACCATATATTTT
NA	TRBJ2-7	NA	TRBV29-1	CSVEGSGVTGEQYF	TGCAGCGTTGAAGGTTCTGGGGTAACCGGCGAGCAGTACTTC
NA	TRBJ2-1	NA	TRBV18	CASSQPPEEQFF	TGTGCCAGCTCACAACCCCCCGAGGAGCAGTTCTTC
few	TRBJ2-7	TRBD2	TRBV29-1	CSVDGTDSGSTYEQYF	TGCAGCGTTGATGGTACGGATAGCGGGAGCACCTACGAGCAGTACTTC
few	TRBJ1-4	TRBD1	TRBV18	CASSWTGQNEKLFF	TGTGCCAGCTCATGGACGGGACAGAATGAAAAACTGTTTTTT
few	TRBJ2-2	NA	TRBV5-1	CASSFGELNTGELFF	TGCGCCAGCAGCTTCGGGGAACTCAACACCGGGGAGCTGTTTTTT
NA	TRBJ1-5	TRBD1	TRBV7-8	CASSVTGTGGASNQPQHF	TGTGCCAGCAGCGTAACCGGGACAGGGGGCGCGAGCAATCAGCCCCAGCATTTT
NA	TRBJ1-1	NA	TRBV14	CASSQQARVGGEAFF	TGTGCCAGCAGCCAACAGGCCAGGGTCGGCGGTGAAGCTTTCTTT
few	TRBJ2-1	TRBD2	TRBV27	CASSLARETYNEQFF	TGTGCCAGCAGTTTGGCGCGGGAGACCTACAATGAGCAGTTCTTC
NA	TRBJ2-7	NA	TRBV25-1	CASSQGLLEQYF	TGTGCCAGCAGTCAGGGACTCTTAGAGCAGTACTTC
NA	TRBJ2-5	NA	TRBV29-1	CSVGRSGTQYF	TGCAGCGTTGGGCGCTCTGGGACCCAGTACTTC
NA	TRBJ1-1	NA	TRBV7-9	CASSLSGGGGGTEAFF	TGTGCCAGCAGCTTATCCGGGGGCGGTGGTGGCACTGAAGCTTTCTTT
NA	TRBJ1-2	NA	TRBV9	CASSVVPTQGSNYGYTF	TGTGCCAGCAGCGTAGTCCCAACACAGGGTTCTAACTATGGCTACACCTTC
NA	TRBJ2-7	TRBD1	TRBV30	CAWSVGQGVGYEQYF	TGTGCCTGGAGTGTTGGGCAGGGGGTGGGCTACGAGCAGTACTTC
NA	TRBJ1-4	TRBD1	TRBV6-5	CASKGQGGSGEKLFF	TGTGCCAGCAAGGGACAGGGGGGTTCAGGTGAAAAACTGTTTTTT
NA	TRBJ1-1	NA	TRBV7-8	CASSLAGANTEAFF	TGTGCCAGCAGCTTGGCCGGGGCGAACACTGAAGCTTTCTTT
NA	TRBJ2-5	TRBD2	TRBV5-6	CASSSQTSGRQETQYF	TGTGCCAGCAGCTCCCAGACTAGCGGGAGACAGGAGACCCAGTACTTC
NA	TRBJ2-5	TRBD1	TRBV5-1	CASSPDRGEETQYF	TGCGCCAGCAGCCCGGACAGGGGTGAAGAGACCCAGTACTTC